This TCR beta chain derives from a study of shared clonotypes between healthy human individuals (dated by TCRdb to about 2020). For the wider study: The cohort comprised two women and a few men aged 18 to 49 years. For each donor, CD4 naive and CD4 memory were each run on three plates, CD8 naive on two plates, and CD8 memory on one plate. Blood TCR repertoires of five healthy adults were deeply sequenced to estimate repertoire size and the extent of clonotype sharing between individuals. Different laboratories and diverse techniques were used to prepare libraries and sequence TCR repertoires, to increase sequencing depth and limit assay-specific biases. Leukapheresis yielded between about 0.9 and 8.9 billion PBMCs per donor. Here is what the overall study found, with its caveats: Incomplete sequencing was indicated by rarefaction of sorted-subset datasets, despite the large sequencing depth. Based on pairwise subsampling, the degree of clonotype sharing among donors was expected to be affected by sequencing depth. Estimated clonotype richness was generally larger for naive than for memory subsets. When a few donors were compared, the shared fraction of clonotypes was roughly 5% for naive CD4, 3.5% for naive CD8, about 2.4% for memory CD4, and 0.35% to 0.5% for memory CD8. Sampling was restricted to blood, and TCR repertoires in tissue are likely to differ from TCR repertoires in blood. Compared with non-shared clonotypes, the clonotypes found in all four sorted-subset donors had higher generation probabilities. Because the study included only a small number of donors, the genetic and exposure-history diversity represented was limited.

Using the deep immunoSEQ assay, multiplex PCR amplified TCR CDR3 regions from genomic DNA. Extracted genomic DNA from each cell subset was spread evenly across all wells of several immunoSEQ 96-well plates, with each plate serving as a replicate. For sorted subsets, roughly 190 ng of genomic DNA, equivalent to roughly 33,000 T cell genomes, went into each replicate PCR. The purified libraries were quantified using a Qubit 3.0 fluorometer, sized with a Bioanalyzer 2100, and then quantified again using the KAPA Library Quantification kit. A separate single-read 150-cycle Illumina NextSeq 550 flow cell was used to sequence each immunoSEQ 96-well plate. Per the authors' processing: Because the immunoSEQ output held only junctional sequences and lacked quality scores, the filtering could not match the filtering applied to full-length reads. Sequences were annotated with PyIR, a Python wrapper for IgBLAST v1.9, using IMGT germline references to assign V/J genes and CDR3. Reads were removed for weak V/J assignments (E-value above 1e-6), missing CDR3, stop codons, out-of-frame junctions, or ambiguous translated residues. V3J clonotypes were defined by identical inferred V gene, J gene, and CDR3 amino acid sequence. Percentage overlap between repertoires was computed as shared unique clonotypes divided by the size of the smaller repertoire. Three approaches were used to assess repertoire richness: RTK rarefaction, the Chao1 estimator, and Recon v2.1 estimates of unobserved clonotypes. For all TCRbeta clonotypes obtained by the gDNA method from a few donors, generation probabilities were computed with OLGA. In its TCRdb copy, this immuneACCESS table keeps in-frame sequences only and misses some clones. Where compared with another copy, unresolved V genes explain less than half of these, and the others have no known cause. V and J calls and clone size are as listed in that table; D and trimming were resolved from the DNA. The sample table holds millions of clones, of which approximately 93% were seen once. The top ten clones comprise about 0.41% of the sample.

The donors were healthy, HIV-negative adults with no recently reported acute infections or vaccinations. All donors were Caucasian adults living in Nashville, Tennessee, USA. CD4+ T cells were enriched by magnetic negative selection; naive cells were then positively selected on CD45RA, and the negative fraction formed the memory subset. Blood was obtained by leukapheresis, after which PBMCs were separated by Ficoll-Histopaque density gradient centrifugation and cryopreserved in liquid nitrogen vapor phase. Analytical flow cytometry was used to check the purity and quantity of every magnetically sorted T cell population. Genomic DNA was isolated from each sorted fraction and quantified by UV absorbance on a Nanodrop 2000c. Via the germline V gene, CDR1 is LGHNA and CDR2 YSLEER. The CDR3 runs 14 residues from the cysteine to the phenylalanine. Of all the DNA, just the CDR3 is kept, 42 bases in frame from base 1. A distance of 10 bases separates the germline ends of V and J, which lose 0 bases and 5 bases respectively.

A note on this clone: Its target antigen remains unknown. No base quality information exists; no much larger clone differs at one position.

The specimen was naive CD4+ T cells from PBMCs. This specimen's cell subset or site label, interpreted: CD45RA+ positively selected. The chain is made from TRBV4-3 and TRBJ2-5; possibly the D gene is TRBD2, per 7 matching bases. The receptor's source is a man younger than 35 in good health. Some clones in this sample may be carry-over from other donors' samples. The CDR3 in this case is CASSQDAGAETQYF. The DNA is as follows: TGCGCCAGCAGCCAAGATGCGGGGGCCGAGACCCAGTACTTC.